This T cell receptor (beta chain) was documented in a study of cytomegalovirus exposure and HLA in healthy donors. Using immunoSEQ multiplex PCR, the repertoire was profiled, and TCRdb retains in-frame clones only, with some absent. The table lists approximately 260,000 clones, around 88% of them singletons. Sequencing was carried out using PBMCs. This TCR was recovered from a woman in her thirties in good health and CMV-seropositive.

Written as DNA, the CDR3 is TGCGCCAGCAGCTTGGAGGGACAGGGGGCGGATACGCAGTATTTT. Translation: CASSLEGQGADTQYF. The V gene is TRBV5-1, the J gene TRBJ2-3; 12 nucleotides align to TRBD1. V shed 0 bases and J 6 bases; nucleotides not matched to a gene: 2. Germline V lookup: CDR1 SGHRS, CDR2 YFSETQ. The CDR3 covers 15 residues.